This record covers a single T cell receptor (beta chain). This clone's antigen is unknown. There are no base qualities to consult, and no much larger clone falls within one base. Genomic DNA was isolated from the sorted cells so that the TCRbeta CDR3 region could be sequenced. TCRbeta CDR3 regions were sequenced using the immunoSEQ Assay. In TCRdb, the immuneACCESS table is reduced to in-frame sequences with V and J assigned. These tables do not hold every clone; where another copy was compared, an unresolved V gene accounts for under half, and the others remain unexplained. This sample gives about 69,000 clones in total; over 60% of them show up just once. Jointly, the top ten make up under 3% of the sample. Patients with autoimmune disease history or receiving systemic immunosuppression were excluded from the trial. Peripheral blood for TCR sequencing was collected from all dose cohorts at baseline, on cycle 4 day 1, and on cycle 7 day 1. Samples came from an open-label, multicenter, first-in-human phase I dose-escalation trial of ivuxolimab. Adults with locally advanced or metastatic melanoma, renal cell carcinoma, hepatocellular carcinoma or head and neck squamous cell carcinoma were enrolled in the trial. Before TCR sequencing, CD4+ and CD8+ T cells were separately sorted from peripheral blood.

The CDR3 spans 16 residues, from the cysteine through the phenylalanine. Only the CDR3 DNA is retained, 48 bases long and in frame from the first base. Relative to germline, V is 9 bases shorter and J is 1 base shorter, with 20 bases between their ends. Reading the germline V gene (reference sequence) gives CDR1 SEHNR and CDR2 FQNEAQ. This specimen comes from a study of OX40 agonist ivuxolimab in advanced cancers. Describing the broader study: Ivuxolimab, which targeted the costimulatory receptor OX40 (CD134), was an agonistic, fully human IgG2 monoclonal antibody. Intravenous ivuxolimab was administered to patients every 2 weeks at six dose levels: 0.01, 0.1, 0.3, 1.5, 3 and 10 mg/kg. Of the approximately 53 patients in dose escalation, about 20 had hepatocellular carcinoma, some 15 had melanoma, 9 had renal cell carcinoma and 9 had head and neck cancer. The dose-escalation cohort was about 87% male with a mean age of roughly 62 years, ranging from roughly 20 to 80. Patients were allowed to have had prior anti-PD-1, anti-PD-L1 or anti-CTLA-4 therapy, and approximately 40% of the dose-escalation patients had been treated with checkpoint inhibitors. Three dose-escalation patients achieved partial responses, one with hepatocellular carcinoma and two with cutaneous melanoma. Peripheral TCRbeta sequencing aimed to test whether ivuxolimab altered TCR sequence diversity and caused clonal T-cell expansion. The paper describes the monotherapy dose-escalation part (N of about 52 patients) of the phase I trial of ivuxolimab. The paper's findings and limits, for the study overall: In partial responders in the 0.1-3.0 mg/kg groups, normalized peripheral clonal expansion was found to be among the lowest, especially among CD8+ T cells. Low levels of normalized T-cell clonal expansion were also seen in some patients who did not respond. Clonal expansion of both CD4+ and CD8+ blood T cells was observed from baseline to week 6 at doses 0.1 to 3.0 mg/kg. The antigen specificity of the clonally expanded peripheral T cells was not determined. After ivuxolimab, more expanded clones were found on average in CD8+ T cells than in CD4+ T cells.

Sequences were derived from CD4+ or CD8+ T cells sorted from blood, sampled in a trial of the OX40 agonist ivuxolimab. This clonotype originated in an adult with an advanced solid tumor such as melanoma, head and neck, liver or kidney cancer. The chain is assembled from TRBV7-9 and TRBJ2-3, and TRBD2 may be the D gene, going by 5 matching bases. The CDR3 reads CARGEVGSLGTDTQYF. The DNA sequence reads TGTGCCAGGGGAGAAGTGGGGTCTCTTGGCACAGATACGCAGTATTTT.